These 8 T cell receptor beta chains originate from one sample sequenced in a study of identical twins. One entry per CDR3 protein results from TCRdb running MiXCR on the 5' RACE reads. The data contain 280,000 or so distinct CDR3 sequences, about 8.1% of them singletons. The same sample was also used in a study of yellow fever vaccine responses in identical twins.

Specimen: memory (CD45RO+) T cells sorted from blood. The source of these receptors is a woman aged 18-29 years in good health.

This clonotype was counted between two and nine times. V gene TRBV28 combines with J gene TRBJ2-5; D is undetermined. Trimming left V 6 bases short and J 6 bases short, with 26 bases between. This CDR3 region has 17 residues. Germline V gene data show CDR1 as MDHEN and CDR2 as SYDVKM. CDR3 bases: TGTGCCAGCAGCCCTCCGGAGCTTTCAATGGGTCTAAAGACCCAGTACTTC. Its protein product is CASSPPELSMGLKTQYF.

This chain links TRBV3-1 with TRBJ1-2; 10 bases match TRBD1. The CDR3 has 16 residues. V gave up 4 bases and J gave up 8 bases; unmatched junction bases: 13. Germline V gene data show CDR1 as LGHDT and CDR2 as YNNKEL (reference sequence). The CDR3 DNA sequence: TGTGCCAGCAGCCCCGGACAGGGGGGTATGGGCTTGGGCTACACCTTC. Amino acids: CASSPGQGGMGLGYTF.

This clonotype was counted at least ten times. CDR3 in amino acids: CSVEASGRTGELFF. CDR3 in DNA: TGCAGCGTTGAGGCTAGCGGGAGAACCGGGGAGCTGTTTTTT. This rearrangement joins TRBV29-1 to TRBJ2-2, with 10 bases that match TRBD2. The CDR3 consists of 14 residues. Germline V gene lookup returns CDR1 SQVTM and CDR2 ANQGSEA. V was pared by 3 bases and J by 5 bases, with 3 bases of the junction left unmatched.

The sample holds a few counts of this clonotype. The J gene is TRBJ2-1, the V gene TRBV5-1; 11 bases map to TRBD2. The CDR3 has 14 amino acids. Germline loops: CDR1 SGHRS, CDR2 YFSETQ. The V gene end was trimmed by 4 bases and the J gene end by 10 bases; junction bases not matched to a gene: 7. CDR3 sequence: CASSPEGLAEEQFF. The CDR3 DNA reads as TGCGCCAGCAGCCCGGAGGGACTAGCGGAGGAGCAGTTCTTC.

The V gene is TRBV19, the J gene TRBJ2-7; 10 bases are a match to TRBD1. Losses at the gene ends were 7 bases for V and 2 bases for J; bases not matched to a gene: 5. The CDR3 consists of 14 residues. The germline CDR1 and CDR2 sequences are LNHDA and SQIVND (reference sequence). This CDR3 is CASTAGTGAYEQYF. The CDR3 DNA is TGTGCCAGTACCGCCGGGACAGGGGCCTACGAGCAGTACTTC.

This clonotype was seen repeatedly, ten times or more. The chain links TRBV29-1 to TRBJ2-1; D gene ambiguous. Germline assignment: CDR1 SQVTM and CDR2 ANQGSEA. This CDR3 spans 15 amino acids. V gave up 5 bases and J gave up 0 bases, with 14 bases separating them. CDR3 sequence: CSVSSGPSSYNEQFF. The CDR3 nucleotides read TGCAGCGTTAGTTCTGGCCCTAGCTCCTACAATGAGCAGTTCTTC.

This clonotype occurred a few times. The V gene is TRBV20-1, the J gene TRBJ2-7; 14 bases fit TRBD2. In germline, CDR1 is DFQATT, CDR2 SNEGSKA (reference sequence). V dropped 5 bases and J dropped 2; count of bases not matched to a gene: 8. The CDR3 extends over 16 amino acids. The CDR3: CSAAGTSGRGTYEQYF. CDR3 nucleotides: TGCAGTGCTGCCGGGACTAGCGGGAGAGGAACCTACGAGCAGTACTTC.

There are a few counts of this clonotype. The V and J genes are TRBV6-4 and TRBJ2-3; no firm D call. The CDR3 has 14 amino acids. Germline lookup yields CDR1 MRHNA and CDR2 SNTAGT. V lost 1 base and J 1 base, leaving 6 bases between the germline ends. The CDR3 sequence is CASSDFSGTDTQYF. The CDR3 coding sequence is TGTGCCAGCAGTGACTTTTCAGGCACAGATACGCAGTATTTT.